The 21 T cell receptor beta chains given below trace back to one sample, sequenced in a study of blood T cell repertoires in COVID-19. TCRdb keeps only in-frame clones here, not all; method: immunoSEQ multiplex PCR. The profile covers about 250,000 clones, with 75% to 90% appearing a single time and 2.5% to 3% taken by the ten largest. Source material: peripheral blood. The source is a woman aged 25 to 39 with active or convalescent COVID-19.

The CDR3 protein is CASSLKRNTEAFF. CDR3 bases: TGCGCCAGCAGCTTGAAGAGAAACACTGAAGCTTTCTTT. This chain connects TRBV5-1 to TRBJ1-1; D remains unclear. Germline V gene data show CDR1 as SGHRS and CDR2 as YFSETQ. This CDR3 is 13 amino acids long. V was shortened by 1 base and J by 2 bases, with 6 bases between the two germline ends.

The chain couples TRBV13 to TRBJ2-7; 14 nucleotides agree with TRBD2. Looked up from germline, CDR1 is PRHDT and CDR2 is FYEKMQ (reference sequence). V gave up 5 bases and J gave up 0 bases; unmatched junction bases: 6. The CDR3 covers 17 residues. The CDR3 region is CASSGGLAGGHSYEQYF. The CDR3 DNA is TGTGCCAGCAGCGGAGGACTAGCGGGGGGCCACTCCTACGAGCAGTACTTC.

This clone showed up just a few times. The V and J genes are TRBV7-2 and TRBJ1-1; D call uncertain. CDR3 length: 14 residues. The V and J ends lost 1 base and 1 base respectively, with 7 bases between them. Germline-derived CDR1 and CDR2 are SGHTA and FQGNSA. CDR3 amino acids: CASSLDRQNTEAFF. The CDR3 DNA sequence: TGTGCCAGCAGCTTAGACCGACAGAACACTGAAGCTTTCTTT.

The chain carries TRBV11-2 and TRBJ1-2; D unresolved. The ends were cut back, 1 base at V and 6 bases at J, with 9 bases in the middle. This CDR3 spans 13 amino acids. Germline V CDR1 and CDR2: SGHAT, FQNNGV. CDR3 in DNA: TGTGCCAGCAGCTTAGTTCCCATCAATGGCTACACCTTC. Protein sequence: CASSLVPINGYTF.

The rearrangement uses TRBV24-1 and TRBJ1-2; maybe TRBD1 (6 bases). Germline-derived CDR1 and CDR2 are KGHDR and SFDVKD. Trimming cost V 2 bases and J 8 bases, with 14 bases left between them. The CDR3 contains 14 residues. Here the CDR3 reads CATSDSRGREGYTF. The CDR3 nucleotides are TGTGCCACCAGTGATTCAAGGGGGAGGGAAGGCTACACCTTC.

The rearrangement joins TRBV11-3 to TRBJ2-2; 9 positions agree with TRBD1. CDR3 length equals 16 residues. With 5 bases clipped from V and 5 bases from J, the junction kept 9 bases outside the gene matches. Looked up from germline, CDR1 is SGHNT and CDR2 is YENEEA. CDR3 amino acids: CASSQPGQGGTGELFF. CDR3 coding DNA: TGTGCCAGCAGCCAACCGGGACAGGGAGGAACCGGGGAGCTGTTTTTT.

CDR3 loop: CASSSNRVPNEQFF. The CDR3 DNA reads as TGTGCCAGCAGCTCGAACCGGGTCCCTAATGAGCAGTTCTTC. The genes are TRBV11-3 and TRBJ2-1; unclear D gene. The germline V gene encodes CDR1 SGHNT and CDR2 YENEEA. The V end was cut by 4 bases, the J end by 7 bases, with 14 bases between. The CDR3 spans 14 residues.

This chain joins TRBV7-3 and TRBJ2-7; TRBD2 is a possible D gene (6 bases). Per germline, CDR1 SGHTA and CDR2 FQGTGA. This CDR3 region has 15 residues. V dropped 5 bases and J dropped 0 bases, with 14 bases sitting between them. CDR3 sequence (DNA): TGTGCCAGCAGCCGGGACTTACCGAGCTCCTACGAGCAGTACTTC. It specifies CASSRDLPSSYEQYF.

The rearrangement joins TRBV29-1 to TRBJ2-2, with 7 bases that match TRBD1. Trimming removed 6 bases from V and 5 bases from J; junction bases left unmatched: 6. The CDR3 length is 13 residues. In germline, CDR1 is SQVTM, CDR2 ANQGSEA. CDR3 DNA: TGCAGCGTAGACAGGGTTGAAACCGGGGAGCTGTTTTTT. Translation gives CSVDRVETGELFF.

This clone was observed once. The V gene is TRBV23-1, the J gene TRBJ1-1; D gene uncertain. TRBV23-1 is reported as an ORF; its role is uncertain. V lost 4 bases and J 1 base, leaving 7 bases between the germline ends. The CDR3 has 13 residues. This CDR3 reads CASSLGGNTEAFF. The CDR3 DNA sequence: TGCGCCAGCAGTCTCGGCGGGAACACTGAAGCTTTCTTT.

The V and J genes are TRBV5-4 and TRBJ1-1, with 9 bases that match TRBD1. CDR3 size: 15 residues. Trimming at V came to 4 bases and at J to 8 bases, leaving 12 bases not matched to a gene. Germline CDR1 reads SGHNT; CDR2 reads YYREEE (reference sequence). The CDR3 protein is CASSQNRGPGAEAFF. The CDR3 DNA reads as TGTGCCAGCAGCCAAAACAGGGGGCCCGGGGCCGAAGCTTTCTTT. Complete variable domain (other parts from reference TRBV5-4 and TRBJ1-1): ETGVTQSPTHLIKTRGQQVTLRCSSQSGHNTVSWYQQALGQGPQFIFQYYREEENGRGNFPPRFSGLQFPNYSSELNVNALELDDSALYLCASSQNRGPGAEAFFGQGTRLTVV.

This clone has just one count. V gene TRBV6-5 combines with J gene TRBJ1-2; D gene unclear. Germline CDR1 reads MNHEY; CDR2 reads SVGAGI. The V gene lost 4 bases and the J gene lost 0 bases, with 12 bases spanning the gap. CDR3 length equals 15 residues. Here the CDR3 reads CASSWRTDTNYGYTF. As DNA, the CDR3 is TGTGCCAGCAGTTGGCGAACAGACACTAACTATGGCTACACCTTC.

V gene TRBV7-9 combines with J gene TRBJ2-1; 8 bases line up with TRBD1. With 1 base clipped from V and 5 bases from J, the junction kept 7 bases outside the gene matches. Germline V lookup: CDR1 SEHNR, CDR2 FQNEAQ (reference sequence). This CDR3 region has 16 residues. CDR3 in amino acids: CASSLDTGGIDNEQFF. The CDR3 DNA reads as TGTGCCAGCAGCTTAGACACAGGGGGGATAGACAATGAGCAGTTCTTC.

The chain couples TRBV19 to TRBJ2-5; 7 bases match TRBD2. The V and J ends lost 3 bases and 9 bases, in that order; junction bases with no gene match: 7. The germline CDR1 and CDR2 sequences are LNHDA and SQIVND (reference sequence). This CDR3 has 13 amino acids. The CDR3 region has the DNA TGTGCCAGTAGTATTAGCGGTGGGGGGGCCCAGTACTTC. This sequence encodes CASSISGGGAQYF.

This clone was counted between two and nine times. This chain uses TRBV7-6 with TRBJ2-1; D is undetermined. Trimming took 1 base from V and 7 from J, leaving 8 bases between them. Germline assignment: CDR1 SGHVS and CDR2 FNYEAQ. CDR3 length: 13 amino acids. CDR3 in amino acids: CASSLGVLNEQFF. The CDR3 DNA is TGTGCCAGCAGCTTAGGGGTACTAAATGAGCAGTTCTTC.

This rearrangement joins TRBV5-1 to TRBJ2-5; 7 nucleotides align to TRBD2. CDR1 and CDR2 from the germline V gene are SGHRS and YFSETQ. The CDR3 covers 14 residues. The ends lost 3 bases at V and 1 base at J; junction bases unmatched: 3. The CDR3 region has the DNA TGCGCCAGCAGCTGGGGGGGACCCCAAGAGACCCAGTACTTC. Amino acids: CASSWGGPQETQYF.

The chain uses TRBV21-1 and TRBJ1-6. TRBV21-1 is flagged as a pseudogene. The CDR3 sequence is 15 residues long. CDR3 bases: TGTGCCAGCAGCGAGCGGCAGGAAGTGAATTCACCCCTCCACTTT. Its protein product is CASSERQEVNSPLHF.

This clone was observed a few times. The chain joins TRBV7-3 to TRBJ2-1, with D perhaps matching TRBD1 (6 bases). The CDR3 contains 14 residues. V shed 5 bases and J shed 7 bases, with 15 bases lying between them. CDR1 is SGHTA and CDR2 is FQGTGA in the germline V gene. CDR3 sequence: CASSVSQGTNEQFF. CDR3 coding DNA: TGTGCCAGCAGCGTTAGCCAGGGGACGAATGAGCAGTTCTTC.

V is TRBV6-2 or TRBV6-3 and J is TRBJ1-6; 10 bases line up with TRBD1. J was trimmed by 10 bases and V by 0 bases; bases with no gene match: 3. The CDR3 covers 15 residues. Germline V lookup: CDR1 MNHEY, CDR2 SVGEGT. The CDR3 protein is CASSYSRTGGSPLHF. The CDR3 DNA is TGTGCCAGCAGTTACTCGAGGACAGGGGGATCACCCCTCCACTTT.

The rearrangement joins TRBV6-5 to TRBJ1-2; D call uncertain. This CDR3 is 13 amino acids long. Trimming cost V 8 bases and J 2 bases, with 12 bases left between them. CDR1 is MNHEY and CDR2 is SVGAGI in the germline V gene. The CDR3 spells CASDPSGNYGYTF. Here the CDR3 DNA reads TGTGCCAGCGACCCAAGCGGGAACTATGGCTACACCTTC.

The rearrangement joins TRBV28 to TRBJ1-5; D gene ambiguous. Per the germline V gene, CDR1 is MDHEN and CDR2 is SYDVKM. The germline V and J ends were trimmed by 6 bases and 2 bases, with 14 bases remaining between them. CDR3 length equals 15 residues. CDR3 in amino acids: CASSTSNEGNQPQHF. The CDR3 bases are TGTGCCAGCAGCACCTCCAACGAGGGCAATCAGCCCCAGCATTTT.